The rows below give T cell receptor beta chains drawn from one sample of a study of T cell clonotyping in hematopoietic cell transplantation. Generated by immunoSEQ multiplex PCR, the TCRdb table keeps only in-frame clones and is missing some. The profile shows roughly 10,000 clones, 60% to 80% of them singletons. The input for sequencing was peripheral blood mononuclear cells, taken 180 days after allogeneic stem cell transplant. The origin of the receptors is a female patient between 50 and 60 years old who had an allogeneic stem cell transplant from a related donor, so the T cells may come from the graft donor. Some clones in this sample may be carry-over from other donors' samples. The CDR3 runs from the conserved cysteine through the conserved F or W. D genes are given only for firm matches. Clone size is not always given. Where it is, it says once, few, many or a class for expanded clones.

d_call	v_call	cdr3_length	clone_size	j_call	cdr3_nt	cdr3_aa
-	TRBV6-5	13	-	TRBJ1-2	TGTGCCAGCAGTTACTCCTTAGGAAATGGCTACACCTTC	CASSYSLGNGYTF
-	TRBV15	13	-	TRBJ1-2	TGTGCCACCAGCAGAGAAGTTAACTATGGCTACACCTTC	CATSREVNYGYTF
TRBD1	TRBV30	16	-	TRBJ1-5	TGTGCCTGGAGTCCCGGACAGGGTGGATCGGGTCAGCCCCAGCATTTT	CAWSPGQGGSGQPQHF
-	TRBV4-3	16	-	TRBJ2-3	TGCGCCAGCAGCCAAGACCCAGGGACGGCCCCAGCGGTGGGGTATTTT	CASSQDPGTAPAVGYF
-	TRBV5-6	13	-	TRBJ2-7	TGTGCCAGCAGCTTATCCGCTGACTACGAGCAGTACTTC	CASSLSADYEQYF
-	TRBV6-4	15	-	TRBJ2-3	TGTGCCAGCAAGCGACAGGGAGGTCGGACAGATACGCAGTATTTT	CASKRQGGRTDTQYF
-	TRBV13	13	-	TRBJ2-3	TGTGCCACGGGAGCGGACCCCACAGATACGCAGTATTTT	CATGADPTDTQYF
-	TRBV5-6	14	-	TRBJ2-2	TGTGCCAGCAGCTTTACAGGGAGAACCGGGGAGCTGTTTTTT	CASSFTGRTGELFF
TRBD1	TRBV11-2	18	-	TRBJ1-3	TGTGCCAGCAGCTTATCGTCGGGGACAGGGACTAAGAGAAACACCATATATTTT	CASSLSSGTGTKRNTIYF
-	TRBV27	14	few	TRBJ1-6	TGTGCCAGCAGTTCGCGACAGTGGAATTCACCCCTCCACTTT	CASSSRQWNSPLHF
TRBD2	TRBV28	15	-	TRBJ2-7	TGTGCCAGCAGTTCCGGCGGGACTAACGACTACGAGCAGTACTTC	CASSSGGTNDYEQYF
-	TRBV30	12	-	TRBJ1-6	TGTGCCTGGAGTGTACGAAATGGGCCCCTCCACTTT	CAWSVRNGPLHF
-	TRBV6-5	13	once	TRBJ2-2	TGTGCCAGCAGTTACCCAGGCACCGGGGAGCTGTTTTTT	CASSYPGTGELFF
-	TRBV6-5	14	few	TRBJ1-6	TGTGCCAGCAGTTCCCCCGGAAATAATTCACCCCTCCACTTT	CASSSPGNNSPLHF
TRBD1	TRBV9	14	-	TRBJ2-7	TGTGCCAGCAGCGTAGGCAACAGGGGTTACGAGCAGTACTTC	CASSVGNRGYEQYF
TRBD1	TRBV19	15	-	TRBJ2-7	TGTGCCAGTAGACCGGGACAGGACCCTTCCTACGAGCAGTACTTC	CASRPGQDPSYEQYF
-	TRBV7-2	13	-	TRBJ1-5	TGTGCCAGCAGCTTACAGGCCGGCCAGCCCCAGCATTTT	CASSLQAGQPQHF
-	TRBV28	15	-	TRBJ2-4	TGTGCCAGCAGTTTCGATGACAGCTTGAAAAACATTCAGTACTTC	CASSFDDSLKNIQYF
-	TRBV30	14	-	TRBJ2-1	TGTGCCTGGAGAAGAGGGGGGGCTTACAATGAGCAGTTCTTC	CAWRRGGAYNEQFF
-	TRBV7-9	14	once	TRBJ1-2	TGTGCCAGCAGCTTCGCAGGGCGGGGCTATGGCTACACCTTC	CASSFAGRGYGYTF
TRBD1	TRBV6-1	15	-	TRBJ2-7	TGTGCCAGCAGTGAAGCCCCGACAGGGGCCTACGAGCAGTACTTC	CASSEAPTGAYEQYF
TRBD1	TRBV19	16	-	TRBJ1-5	TGTGCCAGTAGTACGAGACTCACAGGGGGCAATCAGCCCCAGCATTTT	CASSTRLTGGNQPQHF
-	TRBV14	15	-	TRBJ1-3	TGTGCCAGCAGCCAAACTACGAGCTCTGGAAACACCATATATTTT	CASSQTTSSGNTIYF
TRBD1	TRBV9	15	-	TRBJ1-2	TGTGCCAGCAGCGCAACAGGGGGCTCCCTCTATGGCTACACCTTC	CASSATGGSLYGYTF
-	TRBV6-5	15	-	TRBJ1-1	TGTGCCAGCAGGTTCGACCCCACTTGGGGCACTGAAGCTTTCTTT	CASRFDPTWGTEAFF
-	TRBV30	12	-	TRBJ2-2	TGTGCCTGGAGCGGGGGGCCCGGGGAGCTGTTTTTT	CAWSGGPGELFF
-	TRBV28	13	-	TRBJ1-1	TGTGCCAGCAGAATACTATTTGAGACTGAAGCTTTCTTT	CASRILFETEAFF
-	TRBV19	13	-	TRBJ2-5	TGTGCCAGTAGTATAGCTGCCCAAGAGACCCAGTACTTC	CASSIAAQETQYF
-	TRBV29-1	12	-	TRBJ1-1	TGCAGCGTTGACGGTTTGGACACTGAAGCTTTCTTT	CSVDGLDTEAFF
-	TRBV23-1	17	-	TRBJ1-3	TGCGCCAGCAGTCCGTCCCCGGACAGAGTTCCTGGAAACACCATATATTTT	CASSPSPDRVPGNTIYF